This T cell receptor beta chain appears in the sequencing data of a study of blood T cell repertoires in COVID-19. About the research overall: Acute and convalescent COVID-19 specimens originated in the United States, Italy and Spain. In each case, the material was cDNA or gDNA derived from T cells, B-cell-depleted T cells, or PBMCs.

Trimming cost V 5 bases and J 6 bases; bases outside gene matches: 6. Germline CDR1 and CDR2: MDHEN and SYDVKM. The CDR3 consists of 15 residues. Per the original methods: Quantification of nucleated cells was approximated via reference gene primer amplification. Repertoires were generated with immunoSEQ multiplex PCR, while TCRdb's copy carries only in-frame clones and drops some. The D gene and trimming were derived from the DNA, and the V and J assignments and clone size from that table. The profile shows around 63,000 clones, approximately 90% of them singletons. Specimen: peripheral blood. This clonotype originated in a woman aged 55-75 years with acute or convalescent COVID-19. The chain recombines TRBV28 with TRBJ1-6; 8 nucleotides agree with TRBD1. The CDR3 spells CASSPGQGPNSPLHF. Here the CDR3 DNA reads TGTGCCAGCAGTCCCGGACAGGGCCCTAATTCACCCCTCCACTTT.